This T cell receptor (beta chain) derives from a study of T cells in narcolepsy listed by TCRdb under 2018. As for the study more broadly: Patients with narcolepsy type 1 or type 2 (NT1, NT2) were enrolled in the study together with healthy control donors. Autoreactive T cells targeting hypocretin neuron self-antigens (hypocretin, TRIB2) were sought in narcolepsy patients, and TCR Vbeta sequencing was used to track clonotypes in blood and CSF.

For TCR Vbeta sequencing, memory CD4+ T cells were sorted ex vivo from the peripheral blood of narcolepsy patients and healthy controls. This clone appeared once. The antigen it recognizes is unknown. No base quality values were provided; no much bigger clone lies one nucleotide off. V is cut by 0 bases and J by 5 bases, and the space between the germline ends is 8 bases. The germline V gene encodes CDR1 GTSNPN and CDR2 SVGIG (reference sequence). The CDR3, cysteine through phenylalanine, is 13 amino acids long. Only the CDR3 DNA stays, 39 bases, in frame from base 1. Library preparation used the immunoSEQ multiplex PCR assay. In its TCRdb copy, this immuneACCESS table keeps in-frame sequences only and misses some clones. Where compared with another copy, unresolved V genes explain less than half of these, and the others have no known cause. Here the sample has just over 40,000 clones; approximately 88% occur a single time. The ten largest clones add up to around 1.2% of the sample.

Broader findings and caveats from the paper: Plots comparing CSF and blood CD4+ T cell clonotypes from the same patient highlighted HCRT-specific and TRIB2-specific autoreactive clonotypes. Autoreactive clonotypes were reported to be detected serially in the blood of the same patients and of different patients, but not in the blood of healthy controls. Some blood memory CD4+ repertoires from patients and controls contained no sequences matching autoreactive T cell clones. Numbers of sequenced blood memory CD4+ clonotypes were comparable, averaging around 40,000 in patients and about 33,000 in controls.

The sample consisted of CD45RA- memory CD4+ T cells from PBMCs. Sample cell subset or site, as interpreted from the label and publication: memory T cells sorted ex vivo from peripheral blood. The sequence joins TRBV30 to TRBJ1-5; no confident D gene assignment can be made. The sequence came from a human donor with narcolepsy. The nucleotide sequence reads TGTGCCTGGAGTGTATCGGTCGATCAGCCCCAGCATTTT. Its product reads: CAWSVSVDQPQHF.